What follows are 26 T cell receptor beta chains derived from one specimen sequenced in a study of T cell responses to AZD1222 COVID-19 vaccine. The repertoire was sequenced with immunoSEQ multiplex PCR; TCRdb's copy has only in-frame clones and lacks some. The sample records about 120,000 clones, roughly 88% being singletons. The source material was peripheral blood, sampled on day 0 of AZD1222 vaccination. The source is an adult in good health.

This clone turned up a few times. In DNA form, the CDR3 reads TGTGCCAGTTCCTTACCCGGGACAGGGGATACCGGGGAGCTGTTTTTT. Protein: CASSLPGTGDTGELFF. The chain combines TRBV19 with TRBJ2-2, with 10 bases matching TRBD1. The V gene end was trimmed by 8 bases and the J gene end by 5 bases; junction bases not matched to a gene: 11. Germline lookup yields CDR1 LNHDA and CDR2 SQIVND (reference sequence). The CDR3 is 16 residues long.

CDR3: CATSRQTGNEKLFF. In nucleotides, the CDR3 is TGTGCCACCAGCCGACAAACAGGAAATGAAAAACTGTTTTTT. The J gene is TRBJ1-4, the V gene TRBV15; tentative D call: TRBD1 (5 bases). The germline V gene encodes CDR1 LNHNV and CDR2 YYDKDF (reference sequence). The CDR3 is made up of 14 amino acids. Trimming stripped 5 bases from V and 5 bases from J, with 12 bases between.

This chain links TRBV9 with TRBJ2-2; tentatively, D is TRBD2 (7 bases). V was trimmed by 5 bases and J by 1 base, leaving 15 bases between them. Looked up from germline, CDR1 is SGDLS and CDR2 is YYNGEE. The CDR3 covers 16 residues. DNA for the CDR3: TGTGCCAGCAGGGGGGCGGGAGCGAGGAACACCGGGGAGCTGTTTTTT. Its translation: CASRGAGARNTGELFF.

Written as DNA, the CDR3 is TGTGCCAGCAGCCTGGGGACTAGCGGGGGCTTGGAGACCCAGTACTTC. Amino acids: CASSLGTSGGLETQYF. The chain joins TRBV13 to TRBJ2-5; 14 nucleotides line up with TRBD2. The CDR3 is 16 residues long. Germline V lookup: CDR1 PRHDT, CDR2 FYEKMQ (reference sequence). V trimming: 5 bases; J trimming: 5 bases; junction bases outside the gene matches: 7.

The chain carries TRBV24-1 and TRBJ2-1, with 11 bases lining up with TRBD2. Trimming at V came to 5 bases and at J to 9 bases, leaving 11 bases not matched to a gene. This CDR3 has 16 amino acids. CDR1 and CDR2 from the germline V gene are KGHDR and SFDVKD. DNA of the CDR3: TGTGCCACCAGTGCCCCAACTAGCGGGAGATCCCTTGAGCAGTTCTTC. Encoded protein: CATSAPTSGRSLEQFF.

This sequence joins TRBV5-6 and TRBJ2-2, with TRBD1 as a possible D gene (6 bases). The germline V gene has CDR1 SGHDT and CDR2 YYEEEE. The CDR3 is made up of 12 amino acids. V was shortened by 5 bases and J by 5 bases, with 7 bases between the two germline ends. The CDR3 nucleotides are TGTGCCAGCAGAAGGGGGACCGGGGAGCTGTTTTTT. Protein product: CASRRGTGELFF.

V gene TRBV19 combines with J gene TRBJ1-5, with D perhaps TRBD1 (6 bases). The V end was cut by 3 bases, the J end by 2 bases, with 17 bases between. Germline assignment: CDR1 LNHDA and CDR2 SQIVND (reference sequence). The CDR3 totals 17 residues. The DNA for the CDR3 is TGTGCCAGTAGTATTGGGTGGGGGGCGAATCGCAATCAGCCCCAGCATTTT. Protein product: CASSIGWGANRNQPQHF.

This clone was observed a single time. The chain links TRBV2 to TRBJ2-1, with TRBD2 as a possible D gene (6 bases). V was cut by 2 bases and J by 7 bases, with 18 bases left in between. CDR1 SNHLY and CDR2 FYNNEI come from the germline V gene. CDR3 length equals 16 residues. The CDR3 region has the DNA TGTGCCAGCAGTGAAAGTAGCGGCTGGGTTGAGAATGAGCAGTTCTTC. It codes for CASSESSGWVENEQFF.

The chain employs TRBV5-1 and TRBJ1-3; D is ambiguous. Germline CDR1 reads SGHRS; CDR2 reads YFSETQ. This CDR3 has 16 residues. V dropped 4 bases and J dropped 0 bases, with 14 bases sitting between them. Here the CDR3 reads CASSPGLSDSGNTIYF. The CDR3 DNA sequence: TGCGCCAGCAGCCCGGGATTGTCGGACTCTGGAAACACCATATATTTT.

This rearrangement joins TRBV19 to TRBJ1-5, with D maybe TRBD1 (6 bases). CDR1 LNHDA and CDR2 SQIVND come from the germline V gene (reference sequence). CDR3 length equals 16 residues. V lost 5 bases to trimming and J lost 0 bases, with 14 bases between them. The DNA for the CDR3 is TGTGCCAGTAGTGAGGGGCCAGGGGATAGCAATCAGCCCCAGCATTTT. This translates into CASSEGPGDSNQPQHF.

This clone was counted once. The genes are TRBV4-2 and TRBJ2-1; D unresolved. The V end lost 8 bases, the J end lost 0 bases, and 14 bases lay between the germline ends. The germline gives CDR1 LGHNA, CDR2 YNFKEQ. The CDR3 extends over 15 amino acids. The CDR3 coding sequence is TGTGCCAGCGGATACGACCGCAGCTCCTACAATGAGCAGTTCTTC. The encoded protein is CASGYDRSSYNEQFF.

The sample holds a few counts of this clone. The chain carries TRBV25-1 and TRBJ1-2; D remains ambiguous. This CDR3 is 12 amino acids long. CDR1 is MGHDK and CDR2 is SYGVNS in the germline V gene. V dropped 6 bases and J dropped 7 bases, with 12 bases sitting between them. The CDR3 region is CASSALTRGYTF. In DNA, the CDR3 is TGTGCCAGCAGCGCATTGACCCGTGGCTACACCTTC.

This sequence joins TRBV24-1 and TRBJ2-2; D not resolved. V dropped 4 bases and J dropped 0 bases, with 8 bases sitting between them. Germline lookup yields CDR1 KGHDR and CDR2 SFDVKD. The length of the CDR3 is 15 residues. The CDR3 region is CATSDRITNTGELFF. DNA of the CDR3: TGTGCCACCAGTGACCGTATAACGAACACCGGGGAGCTGTTTTTT.

CDR3 protein: CASRTGGRNQPQHF. Here the CDR3 DNA reads TGTGCCAGCAGGACAGGGGGCCGCAATCAGCCCCAGCATTTT. The chain joins TRBV2 to TRBJ1-5; 10 nucleotides agree with TRBD1. The CDR3 totals 14 residues. CDR1 is SNHLY, CDR2 FYNNEI, per germline. The V gene end was trimmed by 6 bases and the J gene end by 2 bases; junction bases not matched to a gene: 1. Full variable domain (missing parts from reference TRBV2 and TRBJ1-5): EPEVTQTPSHQVTQMGQEVILRCVPISNHLYFYWYRQILGQKVEFLVSFYNNEISEKSEIFDDQFSVERPDGSNFTLKIRSTKLEDSAMYFCASRTGGRNQPQHFGDGTRLSIL.

The rearrangement links TRBV9 to TRBJ1-6; the D gene is possibly TRBD1 (6 bases). This CDR3 has 17 amino acids. CDR1 and CDR2 from the germline V gene are SGDLS and YYNGEE. With 0 bases removed from V and 3 bases from J, the gap between germline ends came to 13 bases. CDR3 in amino acids: CASSVGTARFYNSPLHF. DNA for the CDR3: TGTGCCAGCAGCGTAGGGACAGCCCGATTCTATAATTCACCCCTCCACTTT.

The chain couples TRBV5-6 to TRBJ1-1; TRBD1 aligns across 9 bases. V trimming: 1 base; J trimming: 1 base; junction bases outside the gene matches: 2. Looked up from germline, CDR1 is SGHDT and CDR2 is YYEEEE. The CDR3 consists of 15 residues. The CDR3 bases are TGTGCCAGCAGCTTGACAGGGGGCCGGAACACTGAAGCTTTCTTT. The encoded protein is CASSLTGGRNTEAFF. Filled out from reference TRBV5-6 and TRBJ1-1, the complete variable domain reads DAGVTQSPTHLIKTRGQQVTLRCSPKSGHDTVSWYQQALGQGPQFIFQYYEEEERQRGNFPDRFSGHQFPNYSSELNVNALLLGDSALYLCASSLTGGRNTEAFFGQGTRLTVV.

The genes are TRBV10-1 and TRBJ1-1; D remains ambiguous. CDR3 size: 13 residues. CDR1 WNHNN and CDR2 SYGVQD come from the germline V gene (reference sequence). V was cut by 0 bases and J by 7 bases, with 9 bases left in between. The CDR3, as DNA: TGCGCCAGCAGTGAGTCGAGTGGCGGTGAAGCTTTCTTT. Translation gives CASSESSGGEAFF.

V and J are TRBV6-5 and TRBJ2-1, with TRBD2 matching 8 bases. The CDR3 is 14 amino acids. CDR1 is MNHEY, CDR2 SVGAGI, per germline. J gave up 4 bases and V 6 bases, and 5 bases lay outside the gene matches. CDR3 in DNA: TGTGCCAGCAGGTCCAGCGGGGGTTACAATGAGCAGTTCTTC. Amino acid sequence: CASRSSGGYNEQFF.

V and J are TRBV24-1 and TRBJ2-2; possibly TRBD1 for D (5 bases). The V end was cut by 9 bases, the J end by 1 base, with 11 bases between. The CDR3 contains 14 residues. The germline gives CDR1 KGHDR, CDR2 SFDVKD. This chain's CDR3 is CATRDRENTGELFF. For the CDR3, the DNA is TGTGCCACCCGAGACAGAGAGAACACCGGGGAGCTGTTTTTT.

This clone was recorded a few times. The CDR3 sequence is CASSPPKARPPYEQYF. CDR3 sequence (DNA): TGTGCCAGCTCACCGCCCAAGGCTAGACCTCCCTACGAGCAGTACTTC. The chain employs TRBV18 and TRBJ2-7, with unresolved D. This CDR3 contains 16 residues. V shed 3 bases and J shed 2 bases, with 17 bases lying between them. CDR1 is KGHSH, CDR2 LQKENI, per germline.

This clone was recorded only once. The V call is TRBV15, the J call TRBJ1-3; D call uncertain. Germline lookup yields CDR1 LNHNV and CDR2 YYDKDF (reference sequence). This CDR3 spans 13 amino acids. Trimming removed 0 bases from V and 8 bases from J, with 8 bases in between. CDR3 amino acids: CATSRDRGDTIYF. Here the CDR3 DNA reads TGTGCCACCAGCAGAGATCGGGGTGACACCATATATTTT.

The rearrangement joins TRBV12-3 or TRBV12-4 to TRBJ2-3; D gene ambiguous. The CDR3 totals 12 residues. Trimming left V 6 bases short and J 7 bases short, with 11 bases between. This CDR3 reads CASSSTQNTQYF. The CDR3 DNA reads TGTGCCAGCAGCTCGACCCAAAATACGCAGTATTTT.

The rearrangement joins TRBV4-3 to TRBJ1-3; D is unresolved. The germline V gene encodes CDR1 LGHNA and CDR2 YSLEER. The CDR3 has 15 amino acids. The germline V and J ends were trimmed by 1 base and 1 base, with 8 bases remaining between them. CDR3 DNA sequence: TGCGCCAGCAGCCAAGTGACCCAGTCTGGAAACACCATATATTTT. Protein sequence: CASSQVTQSGNTIYF.

The rearrangement joins TRBV19 to TRBJ1-5; 8 positions match TRBD1. The CDR3 consists of 16 residues. Looked up from germline, CDR1 is LNHDA and CDR2 is SQIVND (reference sequence). V shed 2 bases, J shed 6 bases, and the junction held 9 bases outside the gene matches. CDR3 in amino acids: CASSILGQGSGQPQHF. For the CDR3, the DNA is TGTGCCAGTAGTATACTAGGACAGGGTAGCGGTCAGCCCCAGCATTTT.

The chain recombines TRBV20-1 with TRBJ2-1, with 8 bases fitting TRBD2. V lost 3 bases, J lost 12 bases, and 19 bases stayed unmatched. Germline V gene lookup returns CDR1 DFQATT and CDR2 SNEGSKA (reference sequence). This CDR3 spans 16 amino acids. The CDR3 protein is CSASLAQSGGLQGQFF. CDR3 DNA: TGCAGTGCTAGTCTGGCCCAAAGCGGGGGTTTACAAGGGCAGTTCTTC.

The genes are TRBV6-5 and TRBJ1-2, with 7 bases fitting TRBD1. Germline values: CDR1 MNHEY, CDR2 SVGAGI. CDR3 size: 15 residues. With 0 bases clipped from V and 5 bases from J, the junction kept 6 bases outside the gene matches. The CDR3 coding sequence is TGTGCCAGCAGTTACTCGACAGGGACGCGGTATGGCTACACCTTC. It encodes CASSYSTGTRYGYTF.